The 24 T cell receptor beta chains reported below all come from one sample, sequenced in a study of cytomegalovirus exposure and HLA in healthy donors (dated by TCRdb to the late 2010s). Libraries came from the immunoSEQ multiplex PCR assay. For the multiplex PCR, a mixture combining 60 forward primers for TCR Vbeta segments and 13 reverse primers for TCR Jbeta segments was used. This immuneACCESS table, as held by TCRdb, lists in-frame sequences with V and J called but not all clones. Of the missing ones, under half trace to an unresolved V gene in checked studies; the others have no known cause. The sample table holds approximately 92,000 clones, of which approximately 84% were seen once. Around 1.2% of the sample is taken by the ten largest. Sequencing was carried out using PBMCs. The receptors were gathered from a girl under 10 years old in good health and CMV-seropositive.

The rearrangement joins TRBV7-9 to TRBJ2-7, with D unclear. This CDR3 has 15 amino acids. V lost 5 bases, J lost 2 bases, and 16 bases lay in between. Germline V CDR1 and CDR2: SEHNR, FQNEAQ (reference sequence). The CDR3, as DNA: TGTGCCAGCAGCCCTCCCTCGGCGGTTGCCTACGAGCAGTACTTC. It is translated as CASSPPSAVAYEQYF.

The chain links TRBV25-1 to TRBJ2-1; 13 nucleotides align to TRBD2. The CDR3 covers 14 residues. V was clipped by 5 bases and J by 7 bases; unmatched bases: 2. Germline-derived CDR1 and CDR2 are MGHDK and SYGVNS. CDR3 in amino acids: CASSWTSGSNEQFF. CDR3 DNA: TGTGCCAGCAGTTGGACTAGCGGGAGTAATGAGCAGTTCTTC. Drawing the rest from reference TRBV25-1 and TRBJ2-1, the complete variable domain is EADIYQTPRYLVIGTGKKITLECSQTMGHDKMYWYQQDPGMELHLIHYSYGVNSTEKGDLSSESTVSRIRTEHFPLTLESARPSHTSQYLCASSWTSGSNEQFFGPGTRLTVL.

The chain has TRBV30 and TRBJ2-5, with 8 bases lining up with TRBD1. Germline values: CDR1 GTSNPN, CDR2 SVGIG (reference sequence). Trimming at V came to 3 bases and at J to 3 bases, leaving 3 bases not matched to a gene. There are 13 residues in the CDR3. CDR3 amino acids: CAWRDRAKETQYF. The CDR3 DNA is TGTGCCTGGAGGGACAGGGCGAAAGAGACCCAGTACTTC.

To note about this clone: One end of the junction varies from germline; a read error may be responsible. The J gene is TRBJ2-3, the V gene TRBV9; D is perhaps TRBD2 (6 bases). Germline V CDR1 and CDR2: SGDLS, YYNGEE. The CDR3 covers 10 residues. Here the CDR3 reads CASSTPTRGF. The CDR3 DNA reads TGTGCCAGCAGCACCCCGACTAGGGGATTT. Full variable domain (missing parts from reference TRBV9 and TRBJ2-3): DSGVTQTPKHLITATGQRVTLRCSPRSGDLSVYWYQQSLDQGLQFLIQYYNGEERAKGNILERFSAQQFPDLHSELNLSSLELGDSALYFCASSTPTRGFGPGTRLTVL.

The CDR3 DNA is TGTGCCAGGCGGGAGCCACTTGAGACCAAAAACATTCAGTACTTC. Translating gives CARREPLETKNIQYF. The J gene is TRBJ2-4, the V gene TRBV6-4, with TRBD2 matching 7 bases. J was trimmed by 2 bases and V by 9 bases; bases with no gene match: 10. The CDR3 is 15 amino acids. Germline CDR1 is MRHNA and CDR2 is SNTAGT.

The chain combines TRBV4-1 with TRBJ1-3, with TRBD1 matching 9 bases. Losses at the gene ends were 6 bases for V and 3 bases for J; bases not matched to a gene: 15. The CDR3 has 18 amino acids. Germline loops: CDR1 MGHRA, CDR2 YSYEKL. The CDR3 DNA reads as TGCGCCAGCAGACCTTCGGGACAGGGTAACGTAGTTGGAAACACCATATATTTT. Residues: CASRPSGQGNVVGNTIYF.

This clone was counted a single time. The chain recombines TRBV7-9 with TRBJ1-2; no definite D call. Germline V gene sequence: CDR1 SEHNR, CDR2 FQNEAQ (reference sequence). The CDR3 loop spans 12 amino acids. Trimming pared 3 bases from V and 8 bases from J, leaving 10 bases between. CDR3 nucleotide sequence: TGTGCCAGCAGCTTCGGAGGGAAGGGCTACACCTTC. This sequence encodes CASSFGGKGYTF. The full variable domain, its missing parts supplied by reference TRBV7-9 and TRBJ1-2, is DTGVSQNPRHKITKRGQNVTFRCDPISEHNRLYWYRQTLGQGPEFLTYFQNEAQLEKSRLLSDRFSAERPKGSFSTLEIQRTEQGDSAMYLCASSFGGKGYTFGSGTRLTVV.

The chain combines TRBV6-1 with TRBJ1-5; D possibly corresponds to TRBD1 (6 bases). CDR3 length equals 18 residues. Germline loops: CDR1 MNHNS, CDR2 SASEGT. The germline V and J ends were trimmed by 3 bases and 5 bases, with 23 bases remaining between them. The CDR3 DNA follows: TGTGCCAGCAGTGATGTTGGGGCCCGAACAGGGTATCATCAGCCCCAGCATTTT. Protein: CASSDVGARTGYHQPQHF.

This chain uses TRBV28 with TRBJ2-3; 9 bases agree with TRBD2. Losses at the gene ends were 4 bases for V and 2 bases for J; bases not matched to a gene: 7. CDR1 and CDR2 (germline): MDHEN, SYDVKM. The length of the CDR3 is 16 residues. CDR3 coding DNA: TGTGCCAGCAGTTCGCAACTAGCGGGCCTCACAGATACGCAGTATTTT. This gives the protein CASSSQLAGLTDTQYF.

V gene TRBV2 combines with J gene TRBJ2-7, with D possibly matching TRBD2 (5 bases). This CDR3 spans 12 amino acids. Germline V lookup: CDR1 SNHLY, CDR2 FYNNEI. V shed 7 bases and J shed 7 bases, with 14 bases lying between them. The CDR3 DNA reads as TGTGCCAGCACGATCGGTTCGGGGGAGCAGTACTTC. The encoded protein is CASTIGSGEQYF.

This clone was seen only a few times. The chain carries TRBV5-3 and TRBJ2-7, with 7 positions matching TRBD2. TRBV5-3 counts as an open reading frame of uncertain function. CDR3 size: 17 residues. After removal of 1 base from V and 0 bases from J, the junction contained 10 bases not matched to a gene. Written as DNA, the CDR3 is TGTGCCAGAAGCTTGCCGATAGCCGGGAGGACCTCCTACGAGCAGTACTTC. It specifies CARSLPIAGRTSYEQYF.

The gene calls are TRBV11-3 and TRBJ1-1; D gene unclear. Germline lookup yields CDR1 SGHNT and CDR2 YENEEA. The V gene lost 5 bases and the J gene lost 1 base, with 8 bases spanning the gap. The CDR3 covers 13 residues. The CDR3 spells CASSLAENTEAFF. In nucleotides, the CDR3 is TGTGCCAGCAGCCTGGCAGAGAACACTGAAGCTTTCTTT.

The chain uses TRBV6-5 and TRBJ2-7; 12 positions match TRBD1. The germline V gene encodes CDR1 MNHEY and CDR2 SVGAGI. This CDR3 has 14 residues. Germline trimming cut 2 bases from V and 6 bases from J; bases unmatched to any gene: 2. DNA of the CDR3: TGTGCCAGCAGTTACGGGACAGGGGGCGGCGAGCAGTACTTC. Its translation is CASSYGTGGGEQYF.

The genes are TRBV28 and TRBJ2-7, with a weak D call TRBD1 (6 bases). V dropped 1 base and J dropped 2 bases, with 15 bases sitting between them. The CDR3 is 16 amino acids. Germline CDR1 is MDHEN and CDR2 is SYDVKM. The CDR3 DNA follows: TGTGCCAGCAGTTTATTCCCAGGGGAAGGTCCCTACGAGCAGTACTTC. As protein: CASSLFPGEGPYEQYF.

This clone was detected a few times. The CDR3 reads CASSIGGQPQHF. In nucleotides, the CDR3 is TGTGCCAGTAGTATCGGGGGTCAGCCCCAGCATTTT. The chain is built from TRBV19 and TRBJ1-5, with D perhaps TRBD1 (5 bases). V was cut by 3 bases and J by 6 bases, with 6 bases left in between. The CDR3 length is 12 residues. Germline loops: CDR1 LNHDA, CDR2 SQIVND (reference sequence).

The chain links TRBV7-6 to TRBJ1-5; D is possibly TRBD1 (5 bases). With 1 base removed from V and 9 bases from J, the gap between germline ends came to 7 bases. There are 12 residues in the CDR3. Germline V gives CDR1 SGHVS, CDR2 FNYEAQ. The CDR3 spells CASSLVRGPQHF. CDR3 in DNA: TGTGCCAGCAGCTTAGTAAGGGGGCCCCAGCATTTT.

This chain links TRBV13 with TRBJ2-7; D unresolved. CDR3 length equals 11 residues. V lost 3 bases to trimming and J lost 6 bases, with 6 bases between them. The V gene's germline CDR1 is PRHDT and CDR2 FYEKMQ (reference sequence). CDR3 nucleotides: TGTGCCAGCAGCTTCCGGAGCGAGCAGTACTTC. Protein product: CASSFRSEQYF.

The chain is built from TRBV6-5 and TRBJ2-5; D perhaps matches TRBD2 (5 bases). CDR1 is MNHEY and CDR2 is SVGAGI in the germline V gene. V lost 3 bases, J lost 7 bases, and 12 bases lay in between. This CDR3 has 13 amino acids. In nucleotides, the CDR3 is TGTGCCAGCAGTTATGGGGTAGCGTCGACCCAGTACTTC. Translating gives CASSYGVASTQYF.

This chain joins TRBV5-1 and TRBJ2-3; weak D call: TRBD2 (5 bases). Germline CDR1 reads SGHRS; CDR2 reads YFSETQ. The CDR3 contains 17 residues. Trimming took off 2 bases at V and 2 bases at J, with 18 bases between the two ends. The CDR3 DNA sequence: TGCGCCAGCAGCTTCTACCCTTCTTGGGGAGACACAGATACGCAGTATTTT. Amino acid sequence: CASSFYPSWGDTDTQYF.

This chain joins TRBV6-6 and TRBJ1-4; 9 nucleotides align to TRBD1. The trim removed 6 bases at V and 0 bases at J, leaving 5 bases unmatched. The CDR3 contains 16 residues. Germline-derived CDR1 and CDR2 are MNHNY and SVGAGI (reference sequence). The CDR3 reads CASRGTGGATNEKLFF. CDR3 DNA: TGTGCCAGCAGGGGCACAGGGGGCGCAACTAATGAAAAACTGTTTTTT.

CDR3 region: CASSSYNQPQHF. CDR3 nucleotides: TGTGCCAGCAGCTCCTATAATCAGCCCCAGCATTTT. The rearrangement joins TRBV2 to TRBJ1-5; no reliable D call. Germline assignment: CDR1 SNHLY and CDR2 FYNNEI. This CDR3 has 12 amino acids. V lost 6 bases to trimming and J lost 4 bases, with 7 bases between them.

The chain joins TRBV27 to TRBJ2-5, with 7 positions matching TRBD1. CDR1 is MNHEY and CDR2 is SMNVEV in the germline V gene (reference sequence). V lost 6 bases and J lost 0; bases outside the gene matches: 7. The CDR3 length is 15 residues. CDR3 bases: TGTGCCAGCAGCCCCCAGGGACAGAACCAAGAGACCCAGTACTTC. Amino acid sequence: CASSPQGQNQETQYF.

The rearrangement uses TRBV7-6 and TRBJ2-2; 9 bases match TRBD2. Germline CDR1 is SGHVS and CDR2 is FNYEAQ. This CDR3 has 16 amino acids. The V segment lost 5 bases and the J segment 0 bases; nucleotides outside the gene matches: 4. This CDR3 is CASSQGTSSNTGELFF. CDR3 in DNA: TGTGCCAGCAGCCAAGGGACTAGCTCGAACACCGGGGAGCTGTTTTTT.

The chain has TRBV6-1 and TRBJ2-7; TRBD1 matches 7 bases. From germline, CDR1 is MNHNS and CDR2 SASEGT. The CDR3 loop spans 14 amino acids. V lost 6 bases, J lost 3 bases, and 8 bases stayed unmatched. The CDR3 protein is CASSVGTVGYEQYF. The CDR3 DNA reads as TGTGCCAGCAGCGTAGGGACAGTCGGCTACGAGCAGTACTTC.